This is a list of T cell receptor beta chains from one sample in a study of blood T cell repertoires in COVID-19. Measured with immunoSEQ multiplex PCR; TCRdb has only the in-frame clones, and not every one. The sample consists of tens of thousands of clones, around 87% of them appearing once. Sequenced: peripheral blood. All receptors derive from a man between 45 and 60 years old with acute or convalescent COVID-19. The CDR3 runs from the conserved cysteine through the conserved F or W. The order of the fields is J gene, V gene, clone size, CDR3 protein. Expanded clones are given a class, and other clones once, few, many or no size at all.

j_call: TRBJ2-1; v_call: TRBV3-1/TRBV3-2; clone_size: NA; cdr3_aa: CASSQGVAGEGFNEQFF
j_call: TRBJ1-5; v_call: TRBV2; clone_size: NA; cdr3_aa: CASSPQRNSNQPQHF
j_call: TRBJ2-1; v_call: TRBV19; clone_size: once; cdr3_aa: CASSSNYNEQFF
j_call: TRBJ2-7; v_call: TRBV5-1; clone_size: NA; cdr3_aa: CASSLEGFAYEQYF
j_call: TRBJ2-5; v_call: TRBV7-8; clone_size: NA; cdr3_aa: CASSLDREGAGDF
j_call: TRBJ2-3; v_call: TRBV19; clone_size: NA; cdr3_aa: CASSISGYTQYF
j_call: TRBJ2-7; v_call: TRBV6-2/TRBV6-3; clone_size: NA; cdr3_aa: CASSYRQTSYEQYF
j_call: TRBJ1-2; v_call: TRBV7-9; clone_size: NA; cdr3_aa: CASSPDEDGYTF
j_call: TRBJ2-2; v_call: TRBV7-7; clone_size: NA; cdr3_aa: CASSLAVNTGELFF
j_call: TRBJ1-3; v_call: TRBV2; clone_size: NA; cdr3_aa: CASAGPGTGGSGNTIYF
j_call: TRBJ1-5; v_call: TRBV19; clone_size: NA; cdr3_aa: CASSRGQANNQPQHF
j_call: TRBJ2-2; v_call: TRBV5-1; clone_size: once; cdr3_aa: CASSGTSGSAGELFF
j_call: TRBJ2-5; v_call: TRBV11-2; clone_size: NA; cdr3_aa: CASSLVYGGRRYF
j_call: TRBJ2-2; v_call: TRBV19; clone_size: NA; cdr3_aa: CASSLAGGTNTGELFF
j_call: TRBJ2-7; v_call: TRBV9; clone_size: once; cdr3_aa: CASSVGSSTSGYEQYF
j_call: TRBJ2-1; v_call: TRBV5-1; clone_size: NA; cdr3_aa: CASSSSGTSGGSSYNEQFF
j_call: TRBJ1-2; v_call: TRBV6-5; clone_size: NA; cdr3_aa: CASSYSRTGERYTF
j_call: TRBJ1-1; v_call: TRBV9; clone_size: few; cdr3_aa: CASGRGAATEAFF
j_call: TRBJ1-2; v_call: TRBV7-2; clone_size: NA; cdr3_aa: CASTRKGGAGGGYTF
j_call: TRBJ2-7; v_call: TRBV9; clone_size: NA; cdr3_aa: CASSPLLLAGDNEQYF
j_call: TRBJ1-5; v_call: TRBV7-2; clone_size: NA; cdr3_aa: CASSLQGAYNQPQHF
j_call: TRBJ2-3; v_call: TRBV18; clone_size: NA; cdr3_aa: CASSQQGFTDTQYF
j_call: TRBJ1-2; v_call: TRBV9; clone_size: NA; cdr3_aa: CASSRGTGGSYGYTF
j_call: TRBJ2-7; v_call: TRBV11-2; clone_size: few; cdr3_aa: CASSFGTGDYEQYF
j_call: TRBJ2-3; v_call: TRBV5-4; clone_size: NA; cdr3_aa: CASSLRLAGVSDTQYF
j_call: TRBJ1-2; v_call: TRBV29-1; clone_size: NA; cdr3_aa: CSDGGYTF
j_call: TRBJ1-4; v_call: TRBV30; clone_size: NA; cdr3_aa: CAWSGEEKLFF
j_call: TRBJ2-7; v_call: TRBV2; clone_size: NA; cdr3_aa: CASKGGRAYEQYF
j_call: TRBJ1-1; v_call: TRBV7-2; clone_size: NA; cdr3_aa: CASSFNRGSEAFF
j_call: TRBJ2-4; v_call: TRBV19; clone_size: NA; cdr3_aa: CASSQGGLAKNIQYF
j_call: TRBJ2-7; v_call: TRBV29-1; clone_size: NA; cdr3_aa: CSVVELGYEQYF
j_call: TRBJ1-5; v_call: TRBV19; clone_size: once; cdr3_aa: CASSILTVIEPQHF
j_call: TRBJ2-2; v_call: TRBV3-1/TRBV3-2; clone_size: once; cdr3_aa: CASSQGLTSGTGELFF
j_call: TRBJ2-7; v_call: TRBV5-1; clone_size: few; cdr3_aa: CASSSTRQGSYEQYF
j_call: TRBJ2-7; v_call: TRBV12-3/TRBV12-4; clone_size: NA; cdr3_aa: CASSLYTAREQYF
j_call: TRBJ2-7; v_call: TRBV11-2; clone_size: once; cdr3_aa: CASSLRGLAVYEQYF
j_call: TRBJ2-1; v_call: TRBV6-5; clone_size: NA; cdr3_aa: CASSRTRFDEQFF
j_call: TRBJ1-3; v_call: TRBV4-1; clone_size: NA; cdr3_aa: CASSQPDSFSGNTIYF
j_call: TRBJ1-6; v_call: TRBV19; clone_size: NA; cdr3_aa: CASSTLAQGARSPLHF
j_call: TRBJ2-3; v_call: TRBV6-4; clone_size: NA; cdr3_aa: CASSLTAGGTDTQYF
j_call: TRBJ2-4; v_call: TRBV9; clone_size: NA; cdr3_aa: CASSPGTSGSAKNIQYF
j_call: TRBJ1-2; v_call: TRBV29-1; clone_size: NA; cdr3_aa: CSESTGVGYTF
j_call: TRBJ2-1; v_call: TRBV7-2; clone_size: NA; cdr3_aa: CASSLGQGDWNEQFF
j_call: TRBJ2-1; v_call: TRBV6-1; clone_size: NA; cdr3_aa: CASSEGGLRGNEQFF
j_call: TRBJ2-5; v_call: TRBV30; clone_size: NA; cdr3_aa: CAWSVMLLAGAQETQYF
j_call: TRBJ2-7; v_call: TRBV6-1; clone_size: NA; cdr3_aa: CASSEALGFGLAGGPHEQYF
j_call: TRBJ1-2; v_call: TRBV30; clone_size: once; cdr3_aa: CAWSTDNYGYTF
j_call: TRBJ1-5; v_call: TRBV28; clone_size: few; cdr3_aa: CASAFNQPQHF
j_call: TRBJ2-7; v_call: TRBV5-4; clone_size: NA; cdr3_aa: CASSLQLAEHEQYF
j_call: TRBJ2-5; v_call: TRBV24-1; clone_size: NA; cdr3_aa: CATSDGGQGYTNQETQYF
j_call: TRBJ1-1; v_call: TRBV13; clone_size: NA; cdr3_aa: CASSALGLTGTATEAFF
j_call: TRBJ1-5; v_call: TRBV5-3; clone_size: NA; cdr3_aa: CARSLSDRVVNQPQHF
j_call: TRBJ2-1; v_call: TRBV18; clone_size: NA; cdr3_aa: CASSPRASGRFYNEQFF
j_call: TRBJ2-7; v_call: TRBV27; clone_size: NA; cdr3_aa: CASSLQGPYEQYF